This record looks at one TCR beta chain sequence and its context. The data were obtained in a study of blood T cell repertoires in COVID-19. The overall study: The origin of the acute and convalescent COVID-19 samples was the United States, Italy and Spain.

Under the authors' procedure: Amplification of reference gene primers provided the estimated nucleated cell counts. Some clones are missing from TCRdb's copy, which holds only in-frame ones; the method was immunoSEQ multiplex PCR. V, J and clone size derive from that table, while D and trimming were established from the DNA sequence. Among 45,000 to 60,000 clones listed, 70% to 90% were seen once. The ends were cut back, 8 bases at V and 1 base at J, with 17 bases in the middle. The CDR3 loop spans 16 amino acids. From germline, CDR1 is SGHAT and CDR2 FQNNGV. The TCR sequence derives from a man between 60 and 75 years old with acute or convalescent COVID-19. The genes are TRBV11-2 and TRBJ1-4; weak D call: TRBD1 (6 bases). The sample was peripheral blood. Here the CDR3 reads CASSDSSLRTNEKLFF. In nucleotides, the CDR3 is TGTGCCAGCTCGGACAGTTCTCTACGAACTAATGAAAAACTGTTTTTT. Filled out from reference TRBV11-2 and TRBJ1-4, the complete variable domain reads EAGVAQSPRYKIIEKRQSVAFWCNPISGHATLYWYQQILGQGPKLLIQFQNNGVVDDSQLPKDRFSAERLKGVDSTLKIQPAKLEDSAVYLCASSDSSLRTNEKLFFGSGTQLSVL.